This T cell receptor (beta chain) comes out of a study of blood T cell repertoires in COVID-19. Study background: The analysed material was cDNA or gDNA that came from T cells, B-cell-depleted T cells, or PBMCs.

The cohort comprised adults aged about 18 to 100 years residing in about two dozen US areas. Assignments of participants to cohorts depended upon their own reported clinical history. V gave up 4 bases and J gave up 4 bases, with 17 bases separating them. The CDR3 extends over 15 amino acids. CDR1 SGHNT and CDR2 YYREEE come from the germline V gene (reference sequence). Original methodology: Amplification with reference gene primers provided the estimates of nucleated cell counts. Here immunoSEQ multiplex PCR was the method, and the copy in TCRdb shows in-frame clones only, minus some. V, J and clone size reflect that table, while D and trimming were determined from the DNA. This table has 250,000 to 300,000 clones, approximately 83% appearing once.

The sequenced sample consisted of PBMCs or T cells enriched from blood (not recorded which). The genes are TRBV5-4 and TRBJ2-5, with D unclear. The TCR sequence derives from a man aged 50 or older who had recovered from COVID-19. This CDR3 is CASSPRVESGETQYF. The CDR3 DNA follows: TGTGCCAGCAGCCCCCGGGTTGAATCGGGAGAGACCCAGTACTTC. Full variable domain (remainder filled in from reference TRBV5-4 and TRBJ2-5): ETGVTQSPTHLIKTRGQQVTLRCSSQSGHNTVSWYQQALGQGPQFIFQYYREEENGRGNFPPRFSGLQFPNYSSELNVNALELDDSALYLCASSPRVESGETQYFGPGTRLLVL.